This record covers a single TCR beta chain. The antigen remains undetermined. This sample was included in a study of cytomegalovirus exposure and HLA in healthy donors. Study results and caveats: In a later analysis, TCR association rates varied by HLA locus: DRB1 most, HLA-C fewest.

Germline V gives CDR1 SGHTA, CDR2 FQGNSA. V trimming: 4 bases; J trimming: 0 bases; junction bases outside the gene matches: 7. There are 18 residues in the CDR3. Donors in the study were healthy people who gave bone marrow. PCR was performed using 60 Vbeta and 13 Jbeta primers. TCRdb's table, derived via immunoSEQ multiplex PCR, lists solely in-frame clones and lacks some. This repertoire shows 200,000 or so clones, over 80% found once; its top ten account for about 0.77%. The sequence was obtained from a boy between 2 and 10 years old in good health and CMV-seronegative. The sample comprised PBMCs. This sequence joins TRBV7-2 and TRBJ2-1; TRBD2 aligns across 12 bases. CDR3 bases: TGTGCCAGCAGCTCGACTAGCGGGAGCACTAGCTCCTACAATGAGCAGTTCTTC. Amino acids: CASSSTSGSTSSYNEQFF.